This T cell receptor beta chain emerged from a study of cytomegalovirus exposure and HLA in healthy donors (dated by TCRdb to 2016 to 2017). Some background on the complete study: The roughly 670 repertoires of the first cohort and the approximately 130 validation repertoires were produced on the same platform, according to a later analysis. The aim of the study was to test whether cataloging public T cell receptors could identify signatures of past pathogen exposure. In addition to the first cohort of approximately 650 subjects, a separate validation cohort of 130 or so different subjects was used. To predict cytomegalovirus infection status, the study brought together high-throughput TCR immunosequencing, statistical association of individual TCRs with disease status, and machine learning. Study-level results and caveats: While some public TCRs were present in many individuals, most TCR sequences turned up only very rarely across donors. The classifier was reported to diagnose cytomegalovirus status with high specificity and sensitivity in both the original cohort and the validation cohort. Subsequent analysis determined that TCRs grouped into clusters in the first cohort also showed a tendency toward co-occurrence across the approximately 120 validation repertoires, and 94% of cluster scores exceeded 0. In vitro tests confirmed that three of the cytomegalovirus-associated TCR beta chains recognize cytomegalovirus antigens. The validation cohort had no HLA typing available for a later analysis, so co-occurrence within that cohort was assessed over all 120 or so repertoires. The authors suggested that the approach could potentially be generalized to other disease states and immunological phenotypes. The study listed 150 to 200 TCR beta chains as associated with cytomegalovirus.

Concerning this clone: No cognate antigen has been identified for it. No per-base quality is available; no much larger clone lies one base away.

Receptors were amplified or captured by the immunoSEQ multiplex PCR assay. The study's own analysis went as follows. A statistical classification framework was developed to diagnose cytomegalovirus status using the catalog of TCR beta chain sequences. TCRdb retrieved this table from immuneACCESS and kept in-frame rearrangements only. Not all clones are present; in checked studies, unresolved V genes account for under half, and no reason is known for the remainder. The D gene and trimming were derived from the DNA, and the V and J assignments and clone size from that table. This sample comprises 100,000 to 150,000 clones, about 96% of them detected only once. The ten top clones hold 1.7% of the sample. Separate from the roughly 700-subject first cohort, the validation cohort of 120 subjects was the group to which the donors belonged. CDR1 and CDR2 are read off the germline V gene as SNHLY and FYNNEI. Spanning cysteine to phenylalanine, the CDR3 consists of 14 amino acids. Only the CDR3 part of the read is kept: 42 bases, read in frame from the first base. V and J are truncated by 10 bases and 4 bases respectively, leaving an intervening sequence of 16 bases.

In this chain, TRBV2 is recombined with TRBJ2-2; a tentative D call is TRBD2 (6 bases match). The source material was PBMCs. This TCR derives from a man aged 18-30 years in good health and CMV-seronegative. The DNA sequence follows: TGTGCCACCCGAGGGGACGGGGGCACCGGGGAGCTGTTTTTT. Translated, this is CATRGDGGTGELFF.